This passage covers 8 T cell receptor beta chains from one sample sequenced in a study of blood T cell repertoires in COVID-19. The method was immunoSEQ multiplex PCR; TCRdb's version includes in-frame clones alone and lacks a portion of them. The sample holds about 190,000 clones, 70% to 90% seen once. The material sequenced was peripheral blood. The origin of the receptors is a woman in her seventies with active or convalescent COVID-19.

This clone was seen once. The V gene is TRBV28, the J gene TRBJ1-5; TRBD1 might be the D (5 bases). The CDR3 runs 13 residues. Trimming cost V 6 bases and J 4 bases, with 10 bases left between them. The germline gives CDR1 MDHEN, CDR2 SYDVKM. This chain's CDR3 is CASRTAINQPQHF. CDR3 sequence (DNA): TGTGCCAGCAGGACAGCAATTAATCAGCCCCAGCATTTT.

This chain uses TRBV7-9 with TRBJ1-4; TRBD1 agrees at 9 bases. V shed 5 bases, J shed 4 bases, and the junction held 5 bases outside the gene matches. The CDR3 is 15 amino acids. CDR1 is SEHNR and CDR2 is FQNEAQ in the germline V gene (reference sequence). In nucleotides, the CDR3 is TGTGCCAGCAGCCTAGGGACAGGGAATAATGAAAAACTGTTTTTT. It specifies CASSLGTGNNEKLFF.

The chain combines TRBV3-1 (or the pseudogene TRBV3-2) with TRBJ1-1; 8 bases are shared with TRBD1. The CDR3 length is 13 residues. CDR1 and CDR2 (germline): LGHDT, YNNKEL (reference sequence). After removal of 5 bases from V and 1 base from J, the junction contained 0 bases not matched to a gene. The CDR3 DNA sequence: TGTGCCAGCAGCGGACAGGGGAACACTGAAGCTTTCTTT. Protein: CASSGQGNTEAFF.

The CDR3 DNA reads as TGTGCCAGCAGCGTAGCAAAGAGCGGCAGGCTGCATGGCTACACCTTC. Its translation: CASSVAKSGRLHGYTF. The chain links TRBV9 to TRBJ1-2; D gene unclear. Per the germline V gene, CDR1 is SGDLS and CDR2 is YYNGEE. Between the trimmed V and J ends, which lost 0 bases and 6 bases, there was a span of 18 bases. The CDR3 has 16 residues.

The chain couples TRBV6-2 or TRBV6-3 to TRBJ2-2; 7 bases are a match to TRBD2. The CDR3 has 18 amino acids. Germline CDR1 and CDR2: MNHEY and SVGEGT. V dropped 0 bases and J dropped 3; count of bases not matched to a gene: 10. CDR3 sequence: CASSYSRTRGVDTGELFF. In DNA, the CDR3 is TGTGCCAGCAGTTACTCGCGGACTAGAGGGGTGGACACCGGGGAGCTGTTTTTT.

The genes are TRBV28 and TRBJ2-7; no reliable D call. Trimming removed 5 bases at V and 0 bases at J, with 11 bases between. The CDR3 totals 14 residues. The germline V gene has CDR1 MDHEN and CDR2 SYDVKM. CDR3 nucleotide sequence: TGTGCCAGCAGTCTACCCCTTAGCTCCTACGAGCAGTACTTC. It is translated as CASSLPLSSYEQYF.

The V call is TRBV9, the J call TRBJ2-7; 7 positions match TRBD2. CDR1 is SGDLS and CDR2 is YYNGEE in the germline V gene. Germline trimming cut 3 bases from V and 4 bases from J; bases unmatched to any gene: 10. The length of the CDR3 is 15 residues. CDR3 loop: CASSARGGSEYEQYF. In DNA, the CDR3 is TGTGCCAGCAGCGCGCGGGGAGGGAGTGAATACGAGCAGTACTTC.

This clone has a single count. The chain uses TRBV28 and TRBJ2-3; 10 bases align to TRBD1. The CDR3 has 14 amino acids. The germline V gene encodes CDR1 MDHEN and CDR2 SYDVKM. The junction had 4 bases not matched to a gene; V was cut back by 8 bases and J by 2 bases. CDR3 nucleotides: TGTGCCAGCCGGACAGGGGGGGCCACAGATACGCAGTATTTT. It codes for CASRTGGATDTQYF.